Listed here are 9 T cell receptor beta chains from one sample, sequenced in a study of long-term antiretroviral therapy in people with HIV. Running of the v3.0 immunoSEQ assay took place at survey level. Here immunoSEQ multiplex PCR was the method, and the copy in TCRdb shows in-frame clones only, minus some. The table includes more than 30,000 clones, roughly 83% detected once. This sample comprised unsorted PBMCs, obtained 1.9 years after starting antiretroviral therapy. These receptor sequences come from a young man with HIV.

The J gene is TRBJ1-2, the V gene TRBV9; 9 positions match TRBD1. Trimming at V came to 0 bases and at J to 5 bases, leaving 2 bases not matched to a gene. CDR3 length: 14 amino acids. CDR1 is SGDLS and CDR2 is YYNGEE in the germline V gene. CDR3 sequence (DNA): TGTGCCAGCAGCGTAGGACAGGGGGATTATGGCTACACCTTC. It specifies CASSVGQGDYGYTF.

The rearrangement uses TRBV14 and TRBJ1-6, with D perhaps TRBD1 (5 bases). V was cut by 5 bases and J by 8 bases, with 19 bases left in between. This CDR3 spans 16 amino acids. CDR1 is SGHDN, CDR2 FVKESK, per germline. As DNA, the CDR3 is TGTGCCAGCAGCTTTCAGATGTGGGGCAGGGATTCACCCCTCCACTTT. Protein product: CASSFQMWGRDSPLHF.

This clone was detected only once. V gene TRBV5-6 combines with J gene TRBJ2-2, with D possibly TRBD1 on 6 matching bases. The CDR3 has 15 residues. Germline V gives CDR1 SGHDT, CDR2 YYEEEE. The germline V and J ends were trimmed by 6 bases and 6 bases, with 18 bases remaining between them. The CDR3 spells CASTLRDTLPGELFF. The CDR3 region has the DNA TGTGCCAGCACCCTCCGGGACACCCTCCCCGGGGAGCTGTTTTTT.

The rearrangement uses TRBV9 and TRBJ1-4; D unresolved. Germline CDR1 and CDR2: SGDLS and YYNGEE. V dropped 4 bases and J dropped 7 bases, with 17 bases sitting between them. This CDR3 is built from 15 residues. The DNA for the CDR3 is TGTGCCAGCAGCTCAGATGAGGGATTGGCTGAAAAACTGTTTTTT. Protein product: CASSSDEGLAEKLFF.

This clone has only one observation. V and J are TRBV5-4 and TRBJ2-6, with D possibly TRBD1 on 6 matching bases. The germline V and J ends were trimmed by 5 bases and 0 bases, with 12 bases remaining between them. CDR3 length: 16 residues. CDR1 SGHNT and CDR2 YYREEE come from the germline V gene (reference sequence). CDR3 region: CASSPDRNSGANVLTF. The CDR3 bases are TGTGCCAGCAGTCCGGACAGAAACTCTGGGGCCAACGTCCTGACTTTC.

This clone was picked up a small number of times. The genes are TRBV10-3 and TRBJ1-6, with D hard to call. Trimming took 2 bases from V and 7 from J, leaving 9 bases between them. CDR1 ENHRY and CDR2 SYGVKD come from the germline V gene. The CDR3 contains 14 residues. The CDR3 DNA follows: TGTGCCATCAGTGAGCCCAGCAACAATTCACCCCTCCACTTT. As protein: CAISEPSNNSPLHF.

This chain uses TRBV7-3 with TRBJ2-6, with unresolved D. Trimming shortened V by 2 bases and J by 2 bases, and 13 bases separated the two germline ends. CDR1 is SGHTA, CDR2 FQGTGA, per germline. CDR3 size: 17 residues. The CDR3 protein is CASSLQARVAGANVLTF. CDR3 nucleotide sequence: TGTGCCAGCAGCTTACAGGCCAGAGTCGCTGGGGCCAACGTCCTGACTTTC. Full variable domain (missing parts from reference TRBV7-3 and TRBJ2-6): GAGVSQTPSNKVTEKGKYVELRCDPISGHTALYWYRQSLGQGPEFLIYFQGTGAADDSGLPNDRFFAVRPEGSVSTLKIQRTERGDSAVYLCASSLQARVAGANVLTFGAGSRLTVL.

The chain joins TRBV10-3 to TRBJ1-5, with D tentatively TRBD1 (5 bases). Germline CDR1 is ENHRY and CDR2 is SYGVKD. Trimming pared 3 bases from V and 7 bases from J, leaving 16 bases between. The CDR3 runs 15 residues. CDR3 in amino acids: CAISEQAGLGQPQHF. The DNA of the CDR3 is TGTGCCATCAGTGAACAGGCTGGGCTAGGACAGCCCCAGCATTTT.

This clone was recorded once. The V gene is TRBV11-2, the J gene TRBJ1-1; D gene ambiguous. The CDR3 runs to 13 residues. Germline CDR1 reads SGHAT; CDR2 reads FQNNGV. The germline V and J ends were trimmed by 1 base and 8 bases, with 11 bases remaining between them. The CDR3 loop is CASSLVGATEAFF. The CDR3 bases are TGTGCCAGCAGCTTAGTGGGAGCCACCGAAGCTTTCTTT.